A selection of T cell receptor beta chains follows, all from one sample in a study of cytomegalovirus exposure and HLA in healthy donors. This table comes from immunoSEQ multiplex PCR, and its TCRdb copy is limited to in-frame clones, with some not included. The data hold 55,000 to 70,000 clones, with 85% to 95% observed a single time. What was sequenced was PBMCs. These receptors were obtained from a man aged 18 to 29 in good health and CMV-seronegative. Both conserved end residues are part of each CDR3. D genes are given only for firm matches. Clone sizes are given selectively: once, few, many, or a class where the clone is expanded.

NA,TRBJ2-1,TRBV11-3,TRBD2,TGTGCCAGCAGCTTAGAGGTCACTAGCGGGAGGATAAACTCCTACAATGAGCAGTTCTTC,CASSLEVTSGRINSYNEQFF
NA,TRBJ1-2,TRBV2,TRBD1,TGTGCCAGCAGTCTGGGACAGGGTAACTATGGCTACACCTTC,CASSLGQGNYGYTF
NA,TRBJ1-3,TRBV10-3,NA,TGTGCCATCAGCCCCGGAGGTGGAAACACCATATATTTT,CAISPGGGNTIYF
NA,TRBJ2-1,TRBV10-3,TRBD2,TGTGCCTACCGACTAGCGGACAACAATGAGCAGTTCTTC,CAYRLADNNEQFF
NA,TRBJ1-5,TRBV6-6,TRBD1,TGTGCCAGCGGGACAGGAAATCAGCCCCAGCATTTT,CASGTGNQPQHF
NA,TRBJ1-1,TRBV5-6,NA,TGTGCCAGCAGCGTGACCCCGGAGGGTGAAGCTTTCTTT,CASSVTPEGEAFF
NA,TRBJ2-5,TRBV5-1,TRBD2,TGCGCCAGCAGCCGAGCGGGAGCCCGGGAGACCCAGTACTTC,CASSRAGARETQYF
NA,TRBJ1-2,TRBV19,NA,TGTGCCAGTAGTATAGCAGCGGGGGGGCAAGGCTACACCTTC,CASSIAAGGQGYTF
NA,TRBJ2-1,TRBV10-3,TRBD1,TGTGCCACTCAACCCACAAGGGACAGGGGGCGAGGTGAGCAGTTCTTC,CATQPTRDRGRGEQFF
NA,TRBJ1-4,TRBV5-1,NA,TGCGCCAGCAGCCTCGACAGGAGAGTAGAAAAACTGTTTTTT,CASSLDRRVEKLFF
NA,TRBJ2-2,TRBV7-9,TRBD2,TGTGCCAGCAAACCAGGACTAGCGGAGATAACAGCGAACACCGGGGAGCTGTTTTTT,CASKPGLAEITANTGELFF
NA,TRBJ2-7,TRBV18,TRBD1,TGTGCCAGCTCACCACGCGAGAGGGGGCTTACCTACGAGCAGTACTTC,CASSPRERGLTYEQYF
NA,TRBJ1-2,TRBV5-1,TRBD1,TGCGCCAGCAGCGTGGGAACCGGGACAGGGCTCTATGGCTACACCTTC,CASSVGTGTGLYGYTF
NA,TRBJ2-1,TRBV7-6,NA,TGTGCCAGCAGCGACAGGCGTGAGCAGTTCTTC,CASSDRREQFF
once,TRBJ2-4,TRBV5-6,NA,TGTGCCAGCAGCAGCTTCAGGGGTCTAGCCAAAAACATTCAGTACTTC,CASSSFRGLAKNIQYF
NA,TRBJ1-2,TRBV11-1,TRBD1,TGTGCCAGCAGCCCAGCCAAGGGGGCCGGGGTCGATGGCTACACCTTC,CASSPAKGAGVDGYTF
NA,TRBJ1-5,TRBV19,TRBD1,TGTGCCAGTAGTATCGGAGGGGGCCAGCCCCAGCATTTT,CASSIGGGQPQHF
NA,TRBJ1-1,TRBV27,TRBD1,TGTGCCAGCAGAACGGACAGACAGGGGCGGAACACTGAAGCTTTCTTT,CASRTDRQGRNTEAFF
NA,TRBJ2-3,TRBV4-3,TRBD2,TGCGCCAGCAGCCCCGGACTAGCGGGGGGCACAGATACGCAGTATTTT,CASSPGLAGGTDTQYF
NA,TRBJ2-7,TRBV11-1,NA,TGTGCCAGCAGCTTAGCCTTTCGGGACTACGAGCAGTACTTC,CASSLAFRDYEQYF
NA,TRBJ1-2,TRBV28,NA,TGTGCCAGCAGCCCTGGGGGGGGCTACACCTTC,CASSPGGGYTF
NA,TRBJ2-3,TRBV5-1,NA,TGCGCCAGCAAGGGGGGATGGGGGACAGTCACAGATACGCAGTATTTT,CASKGGWGTVTDTQYF
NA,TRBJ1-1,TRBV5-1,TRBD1,TGCGCCAGCAGCTCCACGGGACAGGGGGCTTCTGAAGCTTTCTTT,CASSSTGQGASEAFF
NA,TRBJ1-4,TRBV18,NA,TGTGCCAGCTCACCACCGGGGCAGGGGAGCGAAAAACTGTTTTTT,CASSPPGQGSEKLFF
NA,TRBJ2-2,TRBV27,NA,TGTGCCAGCAGTTTATCGGTGAGCGACGCGAACACCGGGGAGCTGTTTTTT,CASSLSVSDANTGELFF
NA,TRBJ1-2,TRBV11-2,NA,TGTGCCAGCAGCCTAGGGTATAGGAGGGCGTGCGGCTACACCTTC,CASSLGYRRACGYTF
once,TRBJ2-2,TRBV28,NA,TGTGCCAGCAGTTTACAGGTCGGGGAGCTGTTTTTT,CASSLQVGELFF
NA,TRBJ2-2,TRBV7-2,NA,TGTGCCAGCAGCTATGACCAAGGGGCCGGGGAGCTGTTTTTT,CASSYDQGAGELFF
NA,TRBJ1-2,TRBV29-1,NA,TGCAGCGTTGTATTGGGGGAGGGAGCCGGCTACACCTTC,CSVVLGEGAGYTF
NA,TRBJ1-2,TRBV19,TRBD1,TGTGCCAGTAGTACTGGACAGGGAAGATTAGGTGGCTACACCTTC,CASSTGQGRLGGYTF
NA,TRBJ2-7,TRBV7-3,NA,TGTGCCAGCAGCTTATATCCCACGGGAAGCGAGCAGTACTTC,CASSLYPTGSEQYF
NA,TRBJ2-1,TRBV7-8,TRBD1,TGTGCCAGCAGCTTATCCGAAGACAGGGGGCCTTTTCCGGTCTTC,CASSLSEDRGPFPVF
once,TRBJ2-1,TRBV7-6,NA,TGTGCCAGCAGCTTAGCCGGTGCGGGGAGTAATGAGCAGTTCTTC,CASSLAGAGSNEQFF
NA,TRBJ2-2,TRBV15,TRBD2,TGTGCCACCAGCACCATTCTAGCGGGTGCCCGGGAGCTGTTTTTT,CATSTILAGARELFF
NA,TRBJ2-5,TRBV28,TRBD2,TGTGCCAGCAGTTTGCGGGAGGAGACCCAGTACTTC,CASSLREETQYF
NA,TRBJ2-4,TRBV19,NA,TGTGCCAGTAGTCCCGAACTAGCAGCGCAAAACATTCAGTACTTC,CASSPELAAQNIQYF
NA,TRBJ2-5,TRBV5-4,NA,TGTGCCAGCAGCCCGGGTGCAGGGGGGGAGACCCAGTACTTC,CASSPGAGGETQYF
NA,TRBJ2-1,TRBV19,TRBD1,TGTGCCACCACCGGGACAGGGCGATACAATGAGCAGTTCTTC,CATTGTGRYNEQFF
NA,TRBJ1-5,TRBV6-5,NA,TGTGCCAGCACTCAGGGAAGAAATCAGCCCCAGCATTTT,CASTQGRNQPQHF
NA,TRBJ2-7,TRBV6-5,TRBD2,TGTGCCAGCAGGAGTTGGGGGGGGACCTACGAGCAGTACTTC,CASRSWGGTYEQYF
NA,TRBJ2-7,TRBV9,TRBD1,TGTGCCAGCAGCGTAGGTCCTCCTAACGGGTTCGCCGGGACAGGGGACGAGCAGTACTTC,CASSVGPPNGFAGTGDEQYF
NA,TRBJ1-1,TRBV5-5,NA,TGTGCCAGCAGCTTGGCCCAGTCGTCCGCTGAAGCTTTCTTT,CASSLAQSSAEAFF
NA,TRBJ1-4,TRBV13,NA,TGTGCCAGCAGCTTAGGCCTAGGGGTTGTTAATGAAAAACTGTTTTTT,CASSLGLGVVNEKLFF
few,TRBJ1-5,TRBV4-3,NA,TGCGCCAGCAGCCCGCGTCCGGATCAGCCCCAGCATTTT,CASSPRPDQPQHF
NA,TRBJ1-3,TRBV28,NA,TGTGCCAGCAGTCTCGACATGATCTCTGGAAACACCATATATTTT,CASSLDMISGNTIYF
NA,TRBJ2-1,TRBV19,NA,TGTGCCAGTAGCAGCAGGGACAATGAGCAGTTCTTC,CASSSRDNEQFF
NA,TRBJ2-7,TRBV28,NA,TGTGCCAGCAGTTTAGGAGGAGGCGAGCAGTACTTC,CASSLGGGEQYF
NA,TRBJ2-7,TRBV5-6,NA,TGTGCCAGCAGCTTGAGGCAGGTCAGATACGAGCAGTACTTC,CASSLRQVRYEQYF
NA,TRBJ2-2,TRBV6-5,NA,TGTGCCAGCAGTTACCTCTCGAACACCGGGGAGCTGTTTTTT,CASSYLSNTGELFF